This TCR beta chain was retrieved from a study of glioma-infiltrating T cells. General study findings and limits: Non-neoplastic patients had below-expected tissue-blood divergence, while all gliomas exceeded expectation.

Germline assignment: CDR1 SGDLS and CDR2 YYNGEE. The CDR3 consists of 14 residues. V lost 0 bases, J lost 0 bases, and 5 bases lay in between. This clonotype was counted between two and nine times. Antigen specificity is unknown. Using RNA template, CDR3s of TCR alpha and beta were amplified with iRepertoire arm-PCR. TCRdb recomputed calls from the multiplex PCR reads with MiXCR, one row per CDR3 protein. Among some 110,000 distinct CDR3 sequences listed, 20% to 25% were seen once. The chain combines TRBV9 with TRBJ2-3; D ambiguous. The sequencing input was glioma tissue, nonneoplastic brain tissue, or PBMCs (not recorded which). This TCR came from a human donor with low-grade glioma or glioblastoma, undergoing nonglioma brain surgery, or in good health (not recorded which). The CDR3 bases are TGTGCCAGCAGCGTAGTCCCTAGCACAGATACGCAGTATTTT. It encodes CASSVVPSTDTQYF.